This T cell receptor beta chain was sequenced in a study of PD-1 blockade in classical Hodgkin lymphoma. The study, taken as a whole, reports: Before treatment, complete responders showed about the same diversity as newly diagnosed patients.

V shed 5 bases and J 7 bases; nucleotides not matched to a gene: 9. The length of the CDR3 is 14 residues. Germline values: CDR1 GTSNPN, CDR2 SVGIG (reference sequence). Clones were sequenced by immunoSEQ multiplex PCR, and TCRdb holds only the in-frame ones, with some missing. The table includes roughly 9,900 clones, 92% detected once. Relapse was seen in all patients after autologous stem cell transplantation, and brentuximab vedotin exposure was variable. In the case of this clone: Its antigen remains unknown.

The TCR sequence derives from a human donor with classical Hodgkin lymphoma. Sequences were derived from peripheral blood mononuclear cells (PBMCs), sampled at baseline. The chain joins TRBV30 to TRBJ1-5, with TRBD1 matching over 9 bases. CDR3 DNA sequence: TGTGCCTGGGCCCCGGGACAGGGTAGCCAGCCCCAGCATTTT. Protein sequence: CAWAPGQGSQPQHF.